A single sample is the source of the 9 T cell receptor beta chains below, sequenced in a study of control samples from healthy donors and cancer patients. Measured with immunoSEQ multiplex PCR; TCRdb has only the in-frame clones, and not every one. The sample records over 70,000 clones, approximately 88% being singletons. The sample was PBMCs. These receptors originate from a woman in her 50s with colorectal cancer.

The J gene is TRBJ2-1, the V gene TRBV7-9, with 14 bases matching TRBD2. Trimming took 3 bases from V and 7 from J; bases not matched to a gene: 5. The CDR3 totals 16 residues. Per germline, CDR1 SEHNR and CDR2 FQNEAQ (reference sequence). The CDR3 sequence: CASSLTSGGARNEQFF. CDR3 nucleotide sequence: TGTGCCAGCAGCTTGACTAGCGGGGGGGCCCGGAATGAGCAGTTCTTC.

This clone was recorded once. This chain links TRBV2 with TRBJ2-1; D possibly corresponds to TRBD2 (7 bases). Per germline, CDR1 SNHLY and CDR2 FYNNEI. Deletions cut 3 bases from V and 4 bases from J, with 13 bases between. This CDR3 has 15 amino acids. The CDR3 nucleotides read TGTGCCAGCAGTGAGGGGGGGGCCGATTACAATGAGCAGTTCTTC. Translating it yields CASSEGGADYNEQFF.

J is TRBJ1-1 and V is TRBV3-1 (or the pseudogene TRBV3-2); TRBD1 might be the D (5 bases). Germline values: CDR1 LGHDT, CDR2 YNNKEL (reference sequence). CDR3 length: 16 residues. V lost 3 bases and J lost 0, with 14 bases in between. The CDR3, as DNA: TGTGCCAGCAGCCAGTGGGACGGGCCCATGAACACTGAAGCTTTCTTT. Translating gives CASSQWDGPMNTEAFF.

The V and J genes are TRBV5-1 and TRBJ2-1; no reliable D call. This CDR3 has 13 residues. The ends were cut back, 0 bases at V and 4 bases at J, with 5 bases in the middle. Germline CDR1 SGHRS, CDR2 YFSETQ. The CDR3 DNA is TGCGCCAGCAGCTTGGACTCTTACAATGAGCAGTTCTTC. This gives the protein CASSLDSYNEQFF.

This clone was found once. The V gene is TRBV6-2 or TRBV6-3, the J gene TRBJ1-3, with D possibly TRBD1 on 6 matching bases. Trimming removed 4 bases at V and 3 bases at J, with 13 bases between. CDR3 length equals 15 residues. The germline gives CDR1 MNHEY, CDR2 SVGEGT. CDR3 DNA: TGTGCCAGCAGTTCGACGGACAGTTTTGGAAACACCATATATTTT. Protein sequence: CASSSTDSFGNTIYF.

The chain recombines TRBV28 with TRBJ1-5; 9 bases fit TRBD1. The V segment lost 10 bases and the J segment 1 base; nucleotides outside the gene matches: 8. The CDR3 is 15 amino acids. Germline V CDR1 and CDR2: MDHEN, SYDVKM. CDR3 sequence reads: CATRRGQGSNQPQHF. Here the CDR3 DNA reads TGTGCCACCCGAAGGGGACAGGGCAGCAATCAGCCCCAGCATTTT.

V gene TRBV11-3 combines with J gene TRBJ2-1; D is possibly TRBD1 (6 bases). This CDR3 spans 15 amino acids. V lost 5 bases and J lost 3, with 14 bases in between. Germline-derived CDR1 and CDR2 are SGHNT and YENEEA. The CDR3 loop reads CASSQSIQGYNEQFF. The DNA for the CDR3 is TGTGCCAGCAGCCAAAGCATACAGGGCTACAATGAGCAGTTCTTC.

This clone was seen a few times. The V and J genes are TRBV5-1 and TRBJ1-2; weak D call: TRBD1 (5 bases). Germline loops: CDR1 SGHRS, CDR2 YFSETQ. The CDR3 contains 14 residues. Deletions cut 4 bases from V and 8 bases from J, with 18 bases between. The DNA for the CDR3 is TGCGCCAGCAGCCCCCGGGGCTACGCGGAAGGCTACACCTTC. This translates into CASSPRGYAEGYTF.

V and J are TRBV7-6 and TRBJ2-5; possible D gene TRBD2, 5 bases. The germline V gene encodes CDR1 SGHVS and CDR2 FNYEAQ. CDR3 length: 17 residues. Trimming took off 4 bases at V and 5 bases at J, with 23 bases between the two ends. The CDR3 loop is CASSYGGVLAGGETQYF. For the CDR3, the DNA is TGTGCCAGCAGCTATGGTGGGGTTCTAGCTGGTGGGGAGACCCAGTACTTC.